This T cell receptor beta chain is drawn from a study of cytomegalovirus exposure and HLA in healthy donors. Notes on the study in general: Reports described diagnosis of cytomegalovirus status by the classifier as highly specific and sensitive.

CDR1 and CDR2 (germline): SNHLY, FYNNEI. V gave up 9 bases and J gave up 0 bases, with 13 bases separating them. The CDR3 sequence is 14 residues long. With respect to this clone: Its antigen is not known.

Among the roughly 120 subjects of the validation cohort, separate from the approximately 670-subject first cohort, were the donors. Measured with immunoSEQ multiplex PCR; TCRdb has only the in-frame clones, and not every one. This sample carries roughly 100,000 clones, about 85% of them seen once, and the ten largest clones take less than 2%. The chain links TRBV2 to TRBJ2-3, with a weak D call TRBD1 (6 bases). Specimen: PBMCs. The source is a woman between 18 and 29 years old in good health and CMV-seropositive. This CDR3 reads CASRTDRSTDTQYF. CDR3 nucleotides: TGTGCCAGTAGGACTGACAGGAGCACAGATACGCAGTATTTT.